This TCR beta chain emerged from a study of blood T cell repertoires in COVID-19. Study background: Some COVID-19 samples were acute and others convalescent; all came from the United States, Italy and Spain. Nucleic acid was either cDNA or gDNA, and it came from T cells, B-cell-depleted T cells, or PBMCs.

Methods used by the authors: Amplification of reference gene primers was used by the study to estimate nucleated cell counts. Some clones are missing from TCRdb's copy, which holds only in-frame ones; the method was immunoSEQ multiplex PCR. The V and J calls and clone size come from that table; D and trimming were worked out from the DNA. Seen here are around 81,000 clones, around 90% observed once, and the top ten hold about 6.7%. Germline-derived CDR1 and CDR2 are MNHEY and SVGAGI. Between the trimmed V and J ends, which lost 6 bases and 1 base, there was a span of 9 bases. The CDR3 length is 14 residues. For this clone: At the DNA level, this CDR3 is encoded by other sequences in the same sample as well.

Sequences were obtained from peripheral blood. The rearrangement uses TRBV6-5 and TRBJ1-4; the D gene is possibly TRBD1 (6 bases). The source is a man between 65 and 79 years old with acute or convalescent COVID-19. The DNA of the CDR3 is TGTGCCAGCAGCCAACAGGGAACTAATGAAAAACTGTTTTTT. Its translation is CASSQQGTNEKLFF.